The 3 T cell receptor beta chains below come from one sample, sequenced in a study of T cells after yellow fever vaccination. TCRdb reanalysed the 5' RACE reads using MiXCR and keeps one entry per CDR3 protein. The table has about 240,000 distinct CDR3 sequences, around 7% seen once. Material: CD4+ T cells sorted from PBMCs, obtained 15 days after the yellow fever booster vaccination. These receptors were taken from a man aged 30 to 39 who received the YFV17D yellow fever vaccine.

At least ten counts were recorded for this clonotype. The genes are TRBV3-1 and TRBJ2-1, with D perhaps TRBD2 (5 bases). Germline V gene lookup returns CDR1 LGHDT and CDR2 YNNKEL (reference sequence). This CDR3 comprises 15 residues. V was trimmed by 4 bases and J by 6 bases, leaving 16 bases between them. The CDR3 loop reads CASSPGGLLLNEQFF. The CDR3 DNA follows: TGTGCCAGCAGCCCGGGCGGGCTGCTGCTCAATGAGCAGTTCTTC.

This clonotype showed up many times. The chain employs TRBV10-3 and TRBJ2-1; the match to TRBD1 covers 9 bases. This CDR3 is 15 amino acids long. Trimming took 6 bases from V and 2 from J; bases not matched to a gene: 5. Per germline, CDR1 ENHRY and CDR2 SYGVKD. This chain's CDR3 is CAIRGGQGTYNEQFF. CDR3 DNA sequence: TGTGCCATCAGGGGGGGACAGGGCACCTACAATGAGCAGTTCTTC.

In its sample, this clonotype was seen a few times. The chain is built from TRBV7-8 and TRBJ1-2; D gene ambiguous. V gave up 5 bases and J gave up 4 bases, with 17 bases separating them. This CDR3 has 15 residues. In germline, CDR1 is SGHVS, CDR2 FQNEAQ. The CDR3 sequence is CASSLREDYSYGYTF. The DNA of the CDR3 is TGTGCCAGCAGCCTTAGGGAGGATTACAGCTATGGCTACACCTTC.